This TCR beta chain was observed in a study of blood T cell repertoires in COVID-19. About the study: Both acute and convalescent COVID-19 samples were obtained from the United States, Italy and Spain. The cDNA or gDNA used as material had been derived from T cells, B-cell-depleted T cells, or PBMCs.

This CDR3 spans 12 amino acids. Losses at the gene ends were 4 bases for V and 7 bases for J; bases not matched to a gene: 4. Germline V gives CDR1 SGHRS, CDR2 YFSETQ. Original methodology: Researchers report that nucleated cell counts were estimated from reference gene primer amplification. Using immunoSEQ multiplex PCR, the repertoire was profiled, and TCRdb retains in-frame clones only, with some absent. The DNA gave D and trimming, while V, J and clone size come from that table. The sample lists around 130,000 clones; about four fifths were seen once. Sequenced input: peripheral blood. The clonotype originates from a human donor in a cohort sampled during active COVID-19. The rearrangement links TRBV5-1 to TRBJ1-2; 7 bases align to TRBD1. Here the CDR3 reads CASSADRAGYTF. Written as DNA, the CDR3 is TGCGCCAGCAGCGCTGACAGGGCTGGCTACACCTTC. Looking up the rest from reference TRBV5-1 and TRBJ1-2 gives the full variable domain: KAGVTQTPRYLIKTRGQQVTLSCSPISGHRSVSWYQQTPGQGLQFLFEYFSETQRNKGNFPGRFSGRQFSNSRSEMNVSTLELGDSALYLCASSADRAGYTFGSGTRLTVV.